This T cell receptor (beta chain) was captured in a study of blood T cell repertoires in COVID-19. Sequencing was performed with immunoSEQ multiplex PCR; in TCRdb, only in-frame clones are kept and a portion is missing. The repertoire includes approximately 470,000 clones, around 90% of them detected once, and approximately 0.7% sits in the top ten. Trimming removed 3 bases from V and 2 bases from J, with 12 bases in between. The germline V gene encodes CDR1 SGHNT and CDR2 YYREEE (reference sequence). The CDR3 is made up of 16 amino acids. Sequenced material: PBMCs or T cells enriched from blood (not recorded which). This chain connects TRBV5-4 to TRBJ2-6, with a weak D call TRBD2 (5 bases). The TCR was taken from a woman younger than 35 who had recovered from COVID-19. CDR3 residues: CASSSLGNAGANVLTF. The CDR3, as DNA: TGTGCCAGCAGCTCCCTCGGGAACGCTGGGGCCAACGTCCTGACTTTC.